One sample yielded the 13 T cell receptor beta chains listed below, sequenced in a study of beta chain features in type 1 diabetes. Reverse transcribing all isolated RNA meant expressed TCRB transcripts were sequenced. Repertoires were generated with immunoSEQ multiplex PCR, while TCRdb's copy carries only in-frame clones and drops some. The table has 130,000 to 150,000 clones, about 7.1% seen once; the top ten hold 1.4%. The sample taken for sequencing was central memory CD4+ T cells from blood. These receptors were obtained from a woman aged 25-40 years in good health.

J is TRBJ2-3 and V is TRBV14; D is unclear. The germline gives CDR1 SGHDN, CDR2 FVKESK. The ends were cut back, 0 bases at V and 2 bases at J, with 9 bases in the middle. This CDR3 has 15 residues. The CDR3 region has the DNA TGTGCCAGCAGCCAAGACCTCGGTCTCACAGATACGCAGTATTTT. Translation gives CASSQDLGLTDTQYF.

This clone was seen many times. This sequence joins TRBV28 and TRBJ2-3; tentatively, D is TRBD2 (6 bases). The V gene's germline CDR1 is MDHEN and CDR2 SYDVKM. With 7 bases removed from V and 0 bases from J, the gap between germline ends came to 17 bases. The CDR3 has 16 residues. In DNA, the CDR3 is TGTGCCAGCACTGCTTCGGTAGCGGCTAGCACAGATACGCAGTATTTT. It encodes CASTASVAASTDTQYF.

This clone was seen a handful of times. This chain joins TRBV28 and TRBJ1-1; no clear D gene. The CDR3 contains 14 residues. Per the germline V gene, CDR1 is MDHEN and CDR2 is SYDVKM. V lost 4 bases and J 2 bases, leaving 11 bases between the germline ends. The CDR3 nucleotides are TGTGCCAGCAGTTGGGCCCACCGAAACACTGAAGCTTTCTTT. Its translation is CASSWAHRNTEAFF.

This clone was found a few times. The chain has TRBV5-4 and TRBJ2-7; 11 bases agree with TRBD2. The CDR3 is 15 amino acids. The junction had 5 bases not matched to a gene; V was cut back by 6 bases and J by 0 bases. Germline V gene data show CDR1 as SGHNT and CDR2 as YYREEE (reference sequence). CDR3 protein: CASTSGRSNSYEQYF. In DNA, the CDR3 is TGTGCCAGCACTAGCGGGAGGAGTAACTCCTACGAGCAGTACTTC.

The chain recombines TRBV4-3 with TRBJ1-3, with a possible D match to TRBD1 (5 bases). Germline V gene sequence: CDR1 LGHNA, CDR2 YSLEER. The CDR3 has 15 residues. The V end lost 1 base, the J end lost 7 bases, and 14 bases lay between the germline ends. The DNA of the CDR3 is TGCGCCAGCAGCCAAGTTGGGACCCGGGGGAACACCATATATTTT. It codes for CASSQVGTRGNTIYF.

In this sample, this clone turned up many times. The gene calls are TRBV30 and TRBJ2-1, with D uncertain. V dropped 2 bases and J dropped 4 bases, with 12 bases sitting between them. The CDR3 is 14 amino acids. The germline V gene encodes CDR1 GTSNPN and CDR2 SVGIG (reference sequence). The CDR3 sequence is CAWSPSSFYNEQFF. The CDR3 DNA sequence: TGTGCCTGGAGTCCGTCCTCCTTTTACAATGAGCAGTTCTTC.

This rearrangement joins TRBV9 to TRBJ2-5; possibly TRBD2 for D (6 bases). The ends were cut back, 0 bases at V and 1 base at J, with 7 bases in the middle. The CDR3 loop spans 14 amino acids. Germline values: CDR1 SGDLS, CDR2 YYNGEE. The CDR3 sequence: CASSVAGAQETQYF. CDR3 nucleotide sequence: TGTGCCAGCAGCGTAGCGGGAGCCCAAGAGACCCAGTACTTC.

In this sample, this clone turned up a few times. The chain recombines TRBV6-5 with TRBJ2-7; D gene uncertain. The CDR3 runs to 12 residues. Germline V gives CDR1 MNHEY, CDR2 SVGAGI. V was cut by 0 bases and J by 6 bases, with 6 bases left in between. The chain's CDR3 is CASSYSTREQYF. Here the CDR3 DNA reads TGTGCCAGCAGTTACTCGACACGCGAGCAGTACTTC.

J is TRBJ2-1 and V is TRBV9, with 7 bases that match TRBD2. CDR1 is SGDLS and CDR2 is YYNGEE in the germline V gene. V lost 4 bases to trimming and J lost 4 bases; unmatched junction nucleotides: 17. CDR3 length: 18 amino acids. CDR3 residues: CASSPRDLAGGGYNEQFF. The CDR3 DNA follows: TGTGCCAGCAGCCCCCGGGACTTAGCGGGTGGGGGGTACAATGAGCAGTTCTTC.

This clone was picked up a small number of times. The J gene is TRBJ2-7, the V gene TRBV6-6, with 9 bases aligning to TRBD1. Germline CDR1 is MNHNY and CDR2 is SVGAGI (reference sequence). The trim removed 2 bases at V and 6 bases at J, leaving 5 bases unmatched. The CDR3 consists of 14 residues. CDR3 sequence (DNA): TGTGCCAGCAGTTACGAAACAGGGGGCAGCGAGCAGTACTTC. Residues: CASSYETGGSEQYF.

This clone has more than one count but fewer than ten. This chain connects TRBV6-6 to TRBJ2-2; TRBD2 is a possible D gene (5 bases). V lost 7 bases and J 4 bases, leaving 16 bases between the germline ends. CDR1 is MNHNY and CDR2 is SVGAGI in the germline V gene (reference sequence). The CDR3 runs 15 residues. The CDR3 coding sequence is TGTGCCAGCAAAACCGGAACCCGGGGCACCGGGGAGCTGTTTTTT. It is translated as CASKTGTRGTGELFF.

This clone appeared many times. The chain combines TRBV6-5 with TRBJ1-1, with D tentatively TRBD1 (5 bases). The CDR3 consists of 11 residues. Trimming pared 7 bases from V and 9 bases from J, leaving 12 bases between. CDR1 and CDR2 from the germline V gene are MNHEY and SVGAGI. The CDR3 spells CASTDRFKAFF. The CDR3 region has the DNA TGTGCCAGCACCGACAGATTTAAAGCTTTCTTT.

Only a few counts were recorded for this clone. The chain recombines TRBV9 with TRBJ2-1; 8 nucleotides align to TRBD1. The V and J ends lost 5 bases and 0 bases, in that order; junction bases with no gene match: 7. The CDR3 runs 16 residues. Per the germline V gene, CDR1 is SGDLS and CDR2 is YYNGEE. DNA for the CDR3: TGTGCCAGCAGTGTACGTGGACAGGGCTCCTACAATGAGCAGTTCTTC. Its protein is CASSVRGQGSYNEQFF.